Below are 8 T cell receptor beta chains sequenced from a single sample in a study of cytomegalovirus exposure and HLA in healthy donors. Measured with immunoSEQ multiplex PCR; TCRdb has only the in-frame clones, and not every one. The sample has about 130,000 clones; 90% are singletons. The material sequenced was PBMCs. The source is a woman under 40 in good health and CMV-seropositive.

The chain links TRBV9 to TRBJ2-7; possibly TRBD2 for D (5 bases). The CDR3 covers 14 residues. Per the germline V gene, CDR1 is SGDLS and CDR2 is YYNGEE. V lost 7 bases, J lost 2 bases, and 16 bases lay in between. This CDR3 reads CASSSGTQPYEQYF. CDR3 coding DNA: TGTGCCAGCTCAAGCGGCACCCAACCCTACGAGCAGTACTTC. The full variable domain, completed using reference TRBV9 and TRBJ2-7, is DSGVTQTPKHLITATGQRVTLRCSPRSGDLSVYWYQQSLDQGLQFLIQYYNGEERAKGNILERFSAQQFPDLHSELNLSSLELGDSALYFCASSSGTQPYEQYFGPGTRLTVT.

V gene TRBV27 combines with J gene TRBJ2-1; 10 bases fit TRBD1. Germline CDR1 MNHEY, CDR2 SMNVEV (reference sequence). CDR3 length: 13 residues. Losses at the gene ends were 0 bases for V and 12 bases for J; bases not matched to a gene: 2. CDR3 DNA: TGTGCCAGCAGTTTATCGGGGGACAGGGGGCAGTTCTTC. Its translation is CASSLSGDRGQFF.

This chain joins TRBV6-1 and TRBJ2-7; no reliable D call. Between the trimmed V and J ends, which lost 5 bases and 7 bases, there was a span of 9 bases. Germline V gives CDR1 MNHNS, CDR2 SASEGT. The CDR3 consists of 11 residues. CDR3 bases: TGTGCCAGCAGTCTAGTGAGTGAGCAGTACTTC. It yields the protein CASSLVSEQYF.

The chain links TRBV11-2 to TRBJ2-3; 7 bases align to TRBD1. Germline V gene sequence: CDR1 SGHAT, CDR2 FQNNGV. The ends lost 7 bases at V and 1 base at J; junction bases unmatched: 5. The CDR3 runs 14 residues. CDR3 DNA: TGTGCCAGCATGAGGGGGCTCGGCACAGATACGCAGTATTTT. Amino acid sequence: CASMRGLGTDTQYF.

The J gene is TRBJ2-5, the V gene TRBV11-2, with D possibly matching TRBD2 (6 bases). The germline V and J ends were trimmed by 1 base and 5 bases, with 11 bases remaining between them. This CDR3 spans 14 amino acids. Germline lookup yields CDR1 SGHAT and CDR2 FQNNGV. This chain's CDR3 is CASSLGGRTETQYF. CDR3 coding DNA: TGTGCCAGCAGCTTAGGGGGGAGGACCGAGACCCAGTACTTC.

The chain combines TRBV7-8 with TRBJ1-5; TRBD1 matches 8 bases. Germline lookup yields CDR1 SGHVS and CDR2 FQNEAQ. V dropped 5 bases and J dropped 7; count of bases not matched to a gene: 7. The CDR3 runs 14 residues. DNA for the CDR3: TGTGCCAGCAGCCCCCGGACAGGGTGGCAGCCCCAGCATTTT. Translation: CASSPRTGWQPQHF.

The CDR3 loop reads CASSLSGVNYEQYF. Here the CDR3 DNA reads TGTGCCAGCAGTTTAAGCGGGGTTAACTACGAGCAGTACTTC. The chain is built from TRBV28 and TRBJ2-7; the match to TRBD2 covers 7 bases. There are 14 residues in the CDR3. V shed 2 bases, J shed 3 bases, and the junction held 4 bases outside the gene matches. Germline V gene lookup returns CDR1 MDHEN and CDR2 SYDVKM.

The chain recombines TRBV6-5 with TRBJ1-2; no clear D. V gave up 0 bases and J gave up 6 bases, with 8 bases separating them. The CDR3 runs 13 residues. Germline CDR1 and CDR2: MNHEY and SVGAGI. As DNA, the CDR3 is TGTGCCAGCAGTTACTCGCGAGGGAATGGCTACACCTTC. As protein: CASSYSRGNGYTF.